This T cell receptor (beta chain) was found in a study of T-cell reconstitution after alpha-beta-depleted transplantation in children. Points from the study as a whole: Surviving recipient T cells and thymic progenitors accounted for the high day-60 TCRbeta diversity observed in some patients. The main origin of T-cell counts and diversity one year after transplant was newly produced T cells. By about two months after transplant, alpha-beta T cells reportedly arose from several hundred graft clones that had expanded.

During its preparation, the TCRbeta library received unique molecular identifiers. TCRdb re-called the PCR reads through MiXCR, storing one row per CDR3 protein. The table lists over 200,000 distinct CDR3 sequences, around 8.4% of them singletons. This clonotype was counted ten times or more. The antigen is unknown. Germline CDR1 SGHTA, CDR2 FQGNSA. The V gene lost 1 base and the J gene lost 2 bases, with 2 bases spanning the gap. CDR3 length: 12 residues. This sequence joins TRBV7-2 and TRBJ2-5; D not resolved. The TCR originated in a male patient aged 2 to 10 who had a stem cell transplant for acute myeloid leukemia, so the T cells may come from the graft donor. The sequencing used PBMCs, mostly from graft donor cells, collected 360 days after TCRalphabeta/CD19-depleted stem cell transplant. The CDR3 reads CASSLDQETQYF. The CDR3, as DNA: TGTGCCAGCAGCTTAGATCAAGAGACCCAGTACTTC.